Below, 5 T cell receptor beta chains from the same sample are listed, as sequenced in a study of identical twins. MiXCR, run by TCRdb on the 5' RACE reads, gives a single entry per CDR3 protein. The sample records 400,000 to 650,000 distinct CDR3 sequences, under 25% being singletons. The same data also went into a second study, on T cells expressing NK-cell markers.

The sequencing input was CD4+ T cells sorted from blood. Source of these receptors: a woman younger than 30 in good health.

The gene calls are TRBV5-1 and TRBJ2-6, with no clear D. The V and J ends lost 3 bases and 0 bases respectively, with 7 bases between them. Germline V lookup: CDR1 SGHRS, CDR2 YFSETQ. The CDR3 is made up of 15 amino acids. The CDR3 reads CASSSGFSGANVLTF. The DNA of the CDR3 is TGCGCCAGCAGCTCCGGATTCTCTGGGGCCAACGTCCTGACTTTC.

A few counts support this clonotype. This sequence joins TRBV20-1 and TRBJ1-1; D ambiguous. The CDR3 spans 14 residues. Trimming cost V 3 bases and J 1 base, with 12 bases left between them. CDR1 is DFQATT and CDR2 is SNEGSKA in the germline V gene (reference sequence). Here the CDR3 DNA reads TGCAGTGCTAGTCCGGACGGACCGAACACTGAAGCTTTCTTT. This gives the protein CSASPDGPNTEAFF.

This clonotype has a handful of counts. The chain is built from TRBV5-1 and TRBJ2-7; TRBD1 matches 7 bases. From germline, CDR1 is SGHRS and CDR2 YFSETQ. The CDR3 covers 14 residues. J lost 0 bases, V lost 5 bases, and 5 bases had no gene match. The DNA for the CDR3 is TGCGCCAGCAGGGACAGGTCCAGCTCCTACGAGCAGTACTTC. Residues: CASRDRSSSYEQYF.

The chain links TRBV6-5 to TRBJ2-2; D gene unclear. The CDR3 spans 12 residues. Looked up from germline, CDR1 is MNHEY and CDR2 is SVGAGI. Trimming took off 6 bases at V and 7 bases at J, with 9 bases between the two ends. This chain's CDR3 is CASRTSIGELFF. The DNA for the CDR3 is TGTGCCAGCAGAACCAGCATCGGGGAGCTGTTTTTT.

A few counts support this clonotype. The chain combines TRBV5-1 with TRBJ2-7, with D possibly TRBD2 on 7 matching bases. Trimming took 1 base from V and 6 from J, leaving 17 bases between them. The CDR3 runs 15 residues. Germline V CDR1 and CDR2: SGHRS, YFSETQ. The CDR3 DNA follows: TGCGCCAGCAGCTTGCTGCCGGGGGGCGCGGGCGAGCAGTACTTC. Protein sequence: CASSLLPGGAGEQYF.